This entry lists 15 T cell receptor beta chains sequenced from one sample in a study of blood T cell repertoires in COVID-19. Assay: immunoSEQ multiplex PCR; the TCRdb copy retains only in-frame clones and omits some. The repertoire includes approximately 50,000 clones, roughly 86% of them detected once, and roughly 15% sits in the top ten. Material: peripheral blood. These receptor sequences come from a human donor in a cohort sampled during active COVID-19.

V and J are TRBV13 and TRBJ2-2; TRBD1 aligns across 9 bases. Germline assignment: CDR1 PRHDT and CDR2 FYEKMQ (reference sequence). CDR3 length equals 17 residues. V lost 7 bases to trimming and J lost 3 bases; unmatched junction nucleotides: 12. The CDR3 DNA sequence: TGTGCCAGCACCAAAGACAGGGACAGGGCTTACACCGGGGAGCTGTTTTTT. Translated: CASTKDRDRAYTGELFF.

The chain joins TRBV5-1 to TRBJ2-5, with 7 bases that match TRBD1. CDR1 and CDR2 from the germline V gene are SGHRS and YFSETQ. V was pared by 3 bases and J by 1 base, with 3 bases of the junction left unmatched. The CDR3 is 14 residues long. The chain's CDR3 is CASSWGTVQETQYF. In DNA, the CDR3 is TGCGCCAGCAGCTGGGGGACAGTCCAAGAGACCCAGTACTTC.

This rearrangement joins TRBV2 to TRBJ2-7, with TRBD1 identical over 7 bases. Germline CDR1 reads SNHLY; CDR2 reads FYNNEI. The CDR3 is made up of 14 amino acids. V lost 11 bases to trimming and J lost 0 bases; unmatched junction nucleotides: 10. DNA for the CDR3: TGTGCCTCCCAGGTGGACAGGTCCTCCTACGAGCAGTACTTC. Its protein product is CASQVDRSSYEQYF.

The genes are TRBV9 and TRBJ1-2, with 10 bases lining up with TRBD1. The V and J ends lost 0 bases and 8 bases, in that order; junction bases with no gene match: 4. Germline V gene data show CDR1 as SGDLS and CDR2 as YYNGEE. This CDR3 contains 14 residues. The CDR3 sequence: CASSVDGTGEGYTF. CDR3 DNA sequence: TGTGCCAGCAGCGTAGATGGGACAGGGGAAGGCTACACCTTC. Together with reference TRBV9 and TRBJ1-2, the CDR3 gives the full variable domain: DSGVTQTPKHLITATGQRVTLRCSPRSGDLSVYWYQQSLDQGLQFLIQYYNGEERAKGNILERFSAQQFPDLHSELNLSSLELGDSALYFCASSVDGTGEGYTFGSGTRLTVV.

The chain couples TRBV6-5 to TRBJ1-1, with D maybe TRBD1 (6 bases). CDR1 and CDR2 from the germline V gene are MNHEY and SVGAGI. The V end lost 6 bases, the J end lost 1 base, and 9 bases lay between the germline ends. The CDR3 loop spans 13 amino acids. The CDR3 DNA follows: TGTGCCAGCAGGATGGGACAGAACACTGAAGCTTTCTTT. This codes for CASRMGQNTEAFF.

The gene calls are TRBV9 and TRBJ2-5, with D possibly being TRBD1 (6 bases). V lost 0 bases to trimming and J lost 2 bases, with 8 bases between them. Germline values: CDR1 SGDLS, CDR2 YYNGEE. CDR3 length: 14 amino acids. The CDR3 DNA follows: TGTGCCAGCAGCGTAGCAGGGGTGCAAGAGACCCAGTACTTC. Its protein product is CASSVAGVQETQYF.

CDR3 in DNA: TGTGCCAGCAGCTTACTTGCGGGGGTGTACAATGAGCAGTTCTTC. Protein: CASSLLAGVYNEQFF. The rearrangement uses TRBV7-3 and TRBJ2-1; 7 bases map to TRBD2. V dropped 2 bases and J dropped 4; count of bases not matched to a gene: 5. This CDR3 comprises 15 residues. Looked up from germline, CDR1 is SGHTA and CDR2 is FQGTGA. The full variable domain, rest sourced from reference TRBV7-3 and TRBJ2-1, is GAGVSQTPSNKVTEKGKYVELRCDPISGHTALYWYRQSLGQGPEFLIYFQGTGAADDSGLPNDRFFAVRPEGSVSTLKIQRTERGDSAVYLCASSLLAGVYNEQFFGPGTRLTVL.

This chain links TRBV29-1 with TRBJ2-7; no clear D gene. The CDR3 spans 11 residues. Trimming took off 7 bases at V and 3 bases at J, with 10 bases between the two ends. In germline, CDR1 is SQVTM, CDR2 ANQGSEA. The CDR3 protein is CSAETNYEQYF. The CDR3 nucleotides are TGCAGCGCGGAGACAAACTACGAGCAGTACTTC.

This clone was seen more than once but under ten times. This chain links TRBV30 with TRBJ1-1; no clear D gene. The CDR3 is 15 residues long. Deletions cut 4 bases from V and 6 bases from J, with 21 bases between. Germline CDR1 is GTSNPN and CDR2 is SVGIG (reference sequence). CDR3 bases: TGTGCCTGGAATACCGCGGGCTCTGGAACGGCTGAAGCTTTCTTT. It yields the protein CAWNTAGSGTAEAFF.

The V and J genes are TRBV3-1 (or the pseudogene TRBV3-2) and TRBJ1-6; TRBD1 is a possible D gene (5 bases). V lost 1 base to trimming and J lost 5 bases, with 6 bases between them. Looked up from germline, CDR1 is LGHDT and CDR2 is YNNKEL (reference sequence). The CDR3 covers 14 residues. CDR3 residues: CASSQGRDNSPLHF. In DNA, the CDR3 is TGTGCCAGCAGCCAAGGCAGGGATAATTCACCCCTCCACTTT.

The CDR3 spells CASRRTGEAYEQYF. The CDR3, as DNA: TGTGCCAGTAGACGGACAGGGGAGGCCTACGAGCAGTACTTC. The J gene is TRBJ2-7, the V gene TRBV19; 9 bases agree with TRBD1. With V trimmed by 6 bases and J by 2 bases, 5 bases remained unmatched. The germline CDR1 and CDR2 sequences are LNHDA and SQIVND (reference sequence). This CDR3 spans 14 amino acids.

This clone was counted a few times. The V gene is TRBV10-1, the J gene TRBJ1-1; no firm D call. V was clipped by 4 bases and J by 4 bases, with 10 bases between them. There are 13 residues in the CDR3. CDR1 and CDR2 from the germline V gene are WNHNN and SYGVQD (reference sequence). The CDR3 region has the DNA TGCGCCAGCAGTGCCCAGGCGGGCACTGAAGCTTTCTTT. Its translation is CASSAQAGTEAFF.

The V and J genes are TRBV27 and TRBJ2-3, with TRBD1 as a possible D gene (5 bases). CDR1 and CDR2 from the germline V gene are MNHEY and SMNVEV (reference sequence). With 0 bases removed from V and 0 bases from J, the gap between germline ends came to 10 bases. CDR3 size: 16 residues. The CDR3 sequence is CASSLSGATSTDTQYF. The CDR3 coding sequence is TGTGCCAGCAGTTTATCAGGGGCAACTAGCACAGATACGCAGTATTTT.

The V call is TRBV18, the J call TRBJ2-1; 11 nucleotides align to TRBD1. The CDR3 covers 16 residues. The V and J ends lost 0 bases and 8 bases, in that order; junction bases with no gene match: 6. CDR1 KGHSH and CDR2 LQKENI come from the germline V gene. This chain's CDR3 is CASSPPGTGGDYEQFF. DNA for the CDR3: TGTGCCAGCTCACCACCGGGGACAGGGGGGGACTATGAGCAGTTCTTC.

The V and J genes are TRBV7-8 and TRBJ1-6; 7 bases map to TRBD1. The CDR3 has 17 amino acids. V lost 2 bases to trimming and J lost 9 bases; unmatched junction nucleotides: 13. CDR1 SGHVS and CDR2 FQNEAQ come from the germline V gene. The CDR3 sequence: CASSLNWAQGEGSPLHF. CDR3 bases: TGTGCCAGCAGCTTAAATTGGGCGCAGGGGGAAGGTTCACCCCTCCACTTT.